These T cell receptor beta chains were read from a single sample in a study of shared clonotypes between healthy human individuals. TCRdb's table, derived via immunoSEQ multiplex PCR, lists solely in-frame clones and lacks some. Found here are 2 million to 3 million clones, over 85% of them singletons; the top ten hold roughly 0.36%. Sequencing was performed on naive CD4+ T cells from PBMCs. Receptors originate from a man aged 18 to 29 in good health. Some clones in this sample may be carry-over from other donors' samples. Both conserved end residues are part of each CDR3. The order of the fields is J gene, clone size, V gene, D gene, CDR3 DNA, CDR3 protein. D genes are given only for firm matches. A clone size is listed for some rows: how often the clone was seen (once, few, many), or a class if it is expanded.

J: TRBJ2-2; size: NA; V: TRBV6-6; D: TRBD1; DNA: TGTGCCAGCAGTTCCGACAGGGTAAACACCGGGGAGCTGTTTTTT; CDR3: CASSSDRVNTGELFF
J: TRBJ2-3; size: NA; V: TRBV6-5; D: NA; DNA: TGTGCCAGCAGTTACTCGAACCTGGATGGCACAGATACGCAGTATTTT; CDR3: CASSYSNLDGTDTQYF
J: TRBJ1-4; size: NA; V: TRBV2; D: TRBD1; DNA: TGTGCCAGACAGGGGGGCGGTGAAAAACTGTTTTTT; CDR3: CARQGGGEKLFF
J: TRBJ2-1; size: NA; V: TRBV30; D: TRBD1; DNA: TGTGCCTGGAGTAAGGACAGGGGGCTGAATGAGCAGTTCTTC; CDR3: CAWSKDRGLNEQFF
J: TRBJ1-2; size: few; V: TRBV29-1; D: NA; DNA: TGCAGCGTTGATCGGCAGTCTTATGGCTACACCTTC; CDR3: CSVDRQSYGYTF
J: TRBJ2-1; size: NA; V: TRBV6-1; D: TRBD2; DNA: TGTGCCAGCAGTGAAGTGGGCGGGAGGTCCTACAATGAGCAGTTCTTC; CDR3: CASSEVGGRSYNEQFF
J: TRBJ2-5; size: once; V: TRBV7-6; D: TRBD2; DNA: TGTGCCAGCAGCTTAGGGCCGTATGCGGGAGGGCAAGAGACCCAGTACTTC; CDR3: CASSLGPYAGGQETQYF
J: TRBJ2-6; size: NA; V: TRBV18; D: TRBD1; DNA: TGTGCCAGCTCACCGGTGGGACAGGGGGTCTCTGGGGCCAACGTCCTGACTTTC; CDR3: CASSPVGQGVSGANVLTF
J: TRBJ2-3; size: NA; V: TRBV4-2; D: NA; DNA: TGTGCCAGCAGCCAAGAAGGGACCACAGATACGCAGTATTTT; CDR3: CASSQEGTTDTQYF
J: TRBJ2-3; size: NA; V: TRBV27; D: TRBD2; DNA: TGTGCCAGCAGTTTTGGGGGACTAACCATCGGGACGCAGTATTTT; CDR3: CASSFGGLTIGTQYF
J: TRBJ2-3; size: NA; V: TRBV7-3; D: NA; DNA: TGTGCCAGCAGCTTAAAAGCTGGAGCTGGCCCAGATACGCAGTATTTT; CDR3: CASSLKAGAGPDTQYF
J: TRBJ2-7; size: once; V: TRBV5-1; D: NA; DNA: TGCGCCAGCAGCGGGGCGGGACAGTACTCCTACGAGCAGTACTTC; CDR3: CASSGAGQYSYEQYF
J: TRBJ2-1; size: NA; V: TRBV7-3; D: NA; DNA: TGTGCCAGCAGCTTAACTAGTTCCACCTACAATGAGCAGTTCTTC; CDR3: CASSLTSSTYNEQFF
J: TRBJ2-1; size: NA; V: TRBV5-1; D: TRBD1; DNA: TGCGCCAGCAGCTTCGGCCAAGGGGGCGATGAGCAGTTCTTC; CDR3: CASSFGQGGDEQFF
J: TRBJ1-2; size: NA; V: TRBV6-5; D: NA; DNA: TGTGCCAGCAGATCCAGGGAAAACTATGGCTACACCTTC; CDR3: CASRSRENYGYTF
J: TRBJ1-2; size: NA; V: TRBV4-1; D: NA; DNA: TGCGCCAGCAGCCAAGCTCCGACAGGAAACTATGGCTACACCTTC; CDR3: CASSQAPTGNYGYTF
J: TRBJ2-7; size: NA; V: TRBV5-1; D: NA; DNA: TGCGCCAGCGTCCAGGGTAACGAGCAGTACTTC; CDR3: CASVQGNEQYF
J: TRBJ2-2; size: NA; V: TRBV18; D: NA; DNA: TGTGCCAGCTCGGGCGAGCCTTCCGGGGAGCTGTTTTTT; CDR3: CASSGEPSGELFF
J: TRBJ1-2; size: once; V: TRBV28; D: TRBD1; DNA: TGTGCCAGCAGTTTTAGGGGGCAGGAAGGCTACACCTTC; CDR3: CASSFRGQEGYTF
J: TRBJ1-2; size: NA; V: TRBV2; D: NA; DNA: TGTGCCAGCAGTGTGGTCCAATACCCTAACTATGGCTACACCTTC; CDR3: CASSVVQYPNYGYTF
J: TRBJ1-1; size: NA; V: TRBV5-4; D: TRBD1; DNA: TGTGCCAGCAGCTACAGGGGGCGAGTGACTGAAGCTTTCTTT; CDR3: CASSYRGRVTEAFF
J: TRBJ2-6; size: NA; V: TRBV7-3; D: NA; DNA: TGTGCCAGCAGCTTAAGTTTGTCGGGCCTCTCTGGGGCCAACGTCCTGACTTTC; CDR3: CASSLSLSGLSGANVLTF
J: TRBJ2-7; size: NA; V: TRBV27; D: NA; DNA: TGTGCCAGCAGTTTTGAGTGGGGGTCTTCCGACGAGCAGTACTTC; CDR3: CASSFEWGSSDEQYF
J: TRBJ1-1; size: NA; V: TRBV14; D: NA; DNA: TGTGCCAGCAGCCAAGATCATAGGAGGGCTGAAGCTTTCTTT; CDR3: CASSQDHRRAEAFF
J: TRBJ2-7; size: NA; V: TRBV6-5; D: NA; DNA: TGTGCCAGCAGTTACTCGACGCCCGGGGTATCCTACGAGCAGTACTTC; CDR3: CASSYSTPGVSYEQYF
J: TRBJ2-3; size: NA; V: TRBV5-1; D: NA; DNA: TGCGCCAGCAGCTTGGACCCGTTGGTAGATACGCAGTATTTT; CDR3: CASSLDPLVDTQYF
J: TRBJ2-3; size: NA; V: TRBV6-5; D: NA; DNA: TGTGCCAGCAGCCTCACGGTGGTACAGGATACGCAGTATTTT; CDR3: CASSLTVVQDTQYF
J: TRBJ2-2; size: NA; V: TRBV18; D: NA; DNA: TGTGCCAGCTCACTCTCTCAGCTTGAGTGGGTCGGGGAGCTGTTTTTT; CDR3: CASSLSQLEWVGELFF
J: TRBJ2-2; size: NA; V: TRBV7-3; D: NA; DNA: TGTGCCAGCAGCCTCCTGGGCGGGACGAACACCGGGGAGCTGTTTTTT; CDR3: CASSLLGGTNTGELFF
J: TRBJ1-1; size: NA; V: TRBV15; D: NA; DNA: TGTGCCACCAGCAGAGGAGGTTCTCAGGGGCCGAATGGTTTCTTT; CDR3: CATSRGGSQGPNGFF
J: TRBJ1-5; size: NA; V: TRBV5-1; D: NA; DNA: TGCGCCAGCAGCTTGAGGGGTCAGCAGCCCCAGCATTTT; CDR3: CASSLRGQQPQHF
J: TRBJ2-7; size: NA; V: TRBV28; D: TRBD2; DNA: TGTGCCAGCAGTTTATCTAGCGGGGTCTCCTACGAGCAGTACTTC; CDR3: CASSLSSGVSYEQYF
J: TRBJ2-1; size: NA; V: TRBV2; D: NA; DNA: TGTGCTGTACGGGGCTACAATGAGCAGTTCTTC; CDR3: CAVRGYNEQFF
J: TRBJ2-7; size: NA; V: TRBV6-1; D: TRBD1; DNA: TGTGCCAGCAGTCGACACACAACAGGGGGCGTCGAGCAGTACTTC; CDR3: CASSRHTTGGVEQYF
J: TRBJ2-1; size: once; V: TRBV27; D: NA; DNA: TGTGCCAGCAGACAGTGGGGAAGTGAGGAGCAGTTCTTC; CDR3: CASRQWGSEEQFF
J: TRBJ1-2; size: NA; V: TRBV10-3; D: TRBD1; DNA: TGTGCCATCAGTGAGTCGGGGCAGGGGGCAGGCTACACCTTC; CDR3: CAISESGQGAGYTF
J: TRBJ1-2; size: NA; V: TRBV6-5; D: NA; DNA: TGTGCCGGCAGGGTTGACCGGGTGGGGAACTATGGCTACACCTTC; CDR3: CAGRVDRVGNYGYTF
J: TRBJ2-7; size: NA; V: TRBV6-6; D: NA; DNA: TGTGCCAGCAGTTCGCCTGGGACTGGATACTCCTACGAGCAGTACTTC; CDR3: CASSSPGTGYSYEQYF
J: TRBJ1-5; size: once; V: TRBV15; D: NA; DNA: TGTGCCACCAGCAGAGATGCAGGGAGGGTCCTTTCTTATAGCAATCAGCCCCAGCATTTT; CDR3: CATSRDAGRVLSYSNQPQHF
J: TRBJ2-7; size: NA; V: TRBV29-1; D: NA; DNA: TGCAGCGTTGAAATTAGAAGGGCGGCTCGCTACGAGCAGTACTTC; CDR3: CSVEIRRAARYEQYF
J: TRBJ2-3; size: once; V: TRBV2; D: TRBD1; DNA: TGTGCCAGCAGGGACAGGGTAGGGACAGATACGCAGTATTTT; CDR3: CASRDRVGTDTQYF
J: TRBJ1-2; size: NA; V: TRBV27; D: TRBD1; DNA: TGTGCCAGCAGCCGCCTTAATTACCCCCCAGGGGGCGAGCGTAGATATGGCTACACCTTC; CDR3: CASSRLNYPPGGERRYGYTF
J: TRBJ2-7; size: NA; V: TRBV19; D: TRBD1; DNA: TGTGCCAGTAGTATGTTAGGACAGGGATCCTACGAGCAGTACTTC; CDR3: CASSMLGQGSYEQYF
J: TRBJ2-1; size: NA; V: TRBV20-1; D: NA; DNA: TGCAGTGCTACCAATAATGAGCAGTTCTTC; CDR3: CSATNNEQFF
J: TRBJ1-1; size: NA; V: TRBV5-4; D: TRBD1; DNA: TGTGCCAGCAGCTTGGGAGGGGACAGGGTCACTGAAGCTTTCTTT; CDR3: CASSLGGDRVTEAFF
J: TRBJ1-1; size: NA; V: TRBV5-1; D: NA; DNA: TGCGCCAGCAGCTTAGTCGGACAGAACACTGAAGCTTTCTTT; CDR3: CASSLVGQNTEAFF
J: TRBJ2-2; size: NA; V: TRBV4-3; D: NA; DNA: TGCGCCAGCAGCCAGAAGACTTTGGACACCGGGGAGCTGTTTTTT; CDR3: CASSQKTLDTGELFF
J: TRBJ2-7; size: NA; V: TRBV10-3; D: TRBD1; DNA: TGTGCCATCAGAACCCCCGACAGGGGAAATCGGGACGAGCAGTACTTC; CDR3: CAIRTPDRGNRDEQYF
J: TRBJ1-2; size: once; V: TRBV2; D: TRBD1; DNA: TGTGCCAGCAGTGAAAGGGGGACAGGGGCACATGGCTACACCTTC; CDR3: CASSERGTGAHGYTF
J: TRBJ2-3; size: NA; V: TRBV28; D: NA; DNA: TGTGCCAGCACTGATGGCGTCCTGAGCACAGATACGCAGTATTTT; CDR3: CASTDGVLSTDTQYF
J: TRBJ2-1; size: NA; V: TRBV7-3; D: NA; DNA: TGTGCCAGCAGCTTCGGGCAGGGTCCTTACAATGAGCAGTTCTTC; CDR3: CASSFGQGPYNEQFF
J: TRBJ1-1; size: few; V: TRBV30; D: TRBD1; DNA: TGTGCCTGGGCCACGCCGGACAGGGCTAACACTGAAGCTTTCTTT; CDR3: CAWATPDRANTEAFF